This TCR beta chain comes out of a study of regulatory T cells in long-lasting Graves disease. Study results and limitations: Persistent cases of Graves' showed reduced TCR diversity relative to newly diagnosed patients. Favored usage of TRBV28, TRBJ1-2 and TRBJ2-5 was recorded in persistent disease. The small sample size may have reduced accuracy.

This clonotype was counted only a few times. Its matching antigen is unknown. With V trimmed by 5 bases and J by 7 bases, 10 bases remained unmatched. Germline loops: CDR1 SGHAT, CDR2 FQNNGV. This CDR3 spans 16 amino acids. Time point noted: newly diagnosed GD, antithyroid drugs for less than 3 months. From RNA extracted from PBMCs, the TCR library was made. Assembly of TCR beta libraries relied on iRepertoire HTBI primers together with Arm-PCR of CDR3 regions. TCRdb reprocessed the multiplex PCR reads with MiXCR, giving one entry per CDR3 protein. The sample consists of 530,000 or so distinct CDR3 sequences, roughly 12% of them appearing once. The same sample was also used in a study of T cells in Graves' hyperthyroidism and ophthalmopathy.

The receptor comes from a man in his thirties or forties with Graves disease. The sequences come from peripheral blood mononuclear cells (PBMCs), collected at new diagnosis, from a patient treated with antithyroid drugs. The gene calls are TRBV11-2 and TRBJ2-2; 10 bases are a match to TRBD1. In DNA, the CDR3 is TGTGCCAGCAGCGGTCGGACAGGGGGTACCGGCGGGGAGCTGTTTTTT. It encodes CASSGRTGGTGGELFF.